The following is a T cell receptor beta chain sequence with its context. The antigen is not known. The record originates from a study of shared clonotypes between healthy human individuals. Study-level results: Compared with memory subsets, naive subsets generally had larger estimated richness.

This CDR3 has 14 amino acids. The germline V gene encodes CDR1 MNHNS and CDR2 SASEGT. The V end lost 4 bases, the J end lost 4 bases, and 14 bases lay between the germline ends. Some clones are missing from TCRdb's copy, which holds only in-frame ones; the method was immunoSEQ multiplex PCR. The table has tens of thousands of clones, 62% seen once; the top ten hold just over 50%. To make CD8 memory, CD45RO+ cells were put together with CCR7-negative CD45RA+ TemRA cells. The sequence came from a man aged 25-45 years in good health. The gene calls are TRBV6-1 and TRBJ2-7, with a tentative D call TRBD2 (6 bases). The sample taken for sequencing was memory CD8+ T cells sorted from blood. Subset given: CD45RO+ cells pooled with CCR7-negative TemRA cells. CDR3 protein: CASSGRDSPYEQYF. The DNA for the CDR3 is TGTGCCAGCAGTGGACGGGACTCCCCATACGAGCAGTACTTC.